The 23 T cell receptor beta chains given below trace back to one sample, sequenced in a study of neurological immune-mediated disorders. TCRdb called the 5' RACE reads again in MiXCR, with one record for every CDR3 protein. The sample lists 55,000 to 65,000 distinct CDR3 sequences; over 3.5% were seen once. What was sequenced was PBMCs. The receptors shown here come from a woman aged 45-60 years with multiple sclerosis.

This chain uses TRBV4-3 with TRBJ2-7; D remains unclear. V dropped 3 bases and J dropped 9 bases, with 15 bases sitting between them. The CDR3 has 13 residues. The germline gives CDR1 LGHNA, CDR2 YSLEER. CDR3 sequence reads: CASSHPTGIGQYF. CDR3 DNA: TGCGCCAGCAGCCACCCAACTGGGATAGGGCAGTACTTC.

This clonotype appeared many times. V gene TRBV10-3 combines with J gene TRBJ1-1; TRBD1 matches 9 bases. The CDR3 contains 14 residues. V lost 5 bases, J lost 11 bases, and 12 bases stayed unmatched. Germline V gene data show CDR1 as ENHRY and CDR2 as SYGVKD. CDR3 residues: CAISPEPGTGMAFF. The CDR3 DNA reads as TGTGCCATCAGTCCCGAACCCGGGACAGGGATGGCTTTCTTT.

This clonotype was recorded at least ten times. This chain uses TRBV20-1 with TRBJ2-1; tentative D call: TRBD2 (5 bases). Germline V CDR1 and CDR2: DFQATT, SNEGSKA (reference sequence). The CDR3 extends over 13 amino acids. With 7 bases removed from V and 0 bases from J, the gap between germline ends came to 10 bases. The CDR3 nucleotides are TGCAGTGGGCGGGCTAACTCCTACAATGAGCAGTTCTTC. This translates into CSGRANSYNEQFF.

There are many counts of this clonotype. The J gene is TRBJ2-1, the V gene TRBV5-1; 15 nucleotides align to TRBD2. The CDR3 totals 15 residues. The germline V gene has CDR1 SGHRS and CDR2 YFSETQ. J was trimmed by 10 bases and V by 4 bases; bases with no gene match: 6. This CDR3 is CASSRTSGRAGEQFF. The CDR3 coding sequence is TGCGCCAGCAGCCGGACTAGCGGGAGGGCCGGGGAGCAGTTCTTC. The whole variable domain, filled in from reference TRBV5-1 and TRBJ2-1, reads KAGVTQTPRYLIKTRGQQVTLSCSPISGHRSVSWYQQTPGQGLQFLFEYFSETQRNKGNFPGRFSGRQFSNSRSEMNVSTLELGDSALYLCASSRTSGRAGEQFFGPGTRLTVL.

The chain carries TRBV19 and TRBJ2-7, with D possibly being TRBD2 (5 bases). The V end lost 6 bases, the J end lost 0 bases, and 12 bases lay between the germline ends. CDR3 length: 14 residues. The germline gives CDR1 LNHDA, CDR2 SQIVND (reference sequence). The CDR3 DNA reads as TGTGCCAGTAGCCGGACGGGAATCTCCTACGAGCAGTACTTC. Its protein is CASSRTGISYEQYF.

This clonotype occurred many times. This CDR3 reads CASSLTTGGNEQFF. The CDR3 DNA reads TGTGCCAGCAGTCTTACCACAGGGGGAAATGAGCAGTTCTTC. V and J are TRBV7-3 and TRBJ2-1; 8 bases match TRBD1. Germline V lookup: CDR1 SGHTA, CDR2 FQGTGA. J lost 7 bases, V lost 6 bases, and 8 bases had no gene match. This CDR3 has 14 amino acids.

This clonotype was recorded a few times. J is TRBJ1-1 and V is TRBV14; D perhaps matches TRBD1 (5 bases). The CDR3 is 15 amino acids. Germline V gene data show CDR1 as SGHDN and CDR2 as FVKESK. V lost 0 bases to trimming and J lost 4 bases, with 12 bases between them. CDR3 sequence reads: CASSQEAGGITEAFF. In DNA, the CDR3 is TGTGCCAGCAGCCAAGAAGCGGGGGGGATCACTGAAGCTTTCTTT.

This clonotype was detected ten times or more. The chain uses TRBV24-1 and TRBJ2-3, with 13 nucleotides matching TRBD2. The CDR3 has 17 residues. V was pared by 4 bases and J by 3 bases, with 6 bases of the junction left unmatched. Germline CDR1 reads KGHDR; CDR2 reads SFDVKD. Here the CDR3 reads CATSDRTSGSSTDTQYF. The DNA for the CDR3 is TGTGCCACCAGTGACCGGACTAGCGGGAGTTCTACAGATACGCAGTATTTT.

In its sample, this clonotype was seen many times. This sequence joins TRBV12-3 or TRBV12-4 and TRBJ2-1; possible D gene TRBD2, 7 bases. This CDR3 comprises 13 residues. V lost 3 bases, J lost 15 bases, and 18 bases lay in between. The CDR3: CASSLRGGTGLFF. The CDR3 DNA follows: TGTGCCAGCAGTTTGAGGGGGGGAACTGGACTGTTCTTC.

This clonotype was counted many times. The CDR3 loop is CASSPAGGGNTIYF. CDR3 bases: TGTGCCAGCTCCCCTGCCGGAGGAGGTAACACCATATATTTT. The chain is built from TRBV12-3 or TRBV12-4 and TRBJ1-3; D gene unclear. V was trimmed by 8 bases and J by 7 bases, leaving 18 bases between them. The CDR3 has 14 amino acids.

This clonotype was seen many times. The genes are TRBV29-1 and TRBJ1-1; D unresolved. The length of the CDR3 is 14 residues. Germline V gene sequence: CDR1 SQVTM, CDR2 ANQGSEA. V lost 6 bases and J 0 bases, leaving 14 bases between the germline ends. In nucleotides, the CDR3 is TGCAGCGTAAGCCCGGGCCATATGAACACTGAAGCTTTCTTT. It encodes CSVSPGHMNTEAFF.

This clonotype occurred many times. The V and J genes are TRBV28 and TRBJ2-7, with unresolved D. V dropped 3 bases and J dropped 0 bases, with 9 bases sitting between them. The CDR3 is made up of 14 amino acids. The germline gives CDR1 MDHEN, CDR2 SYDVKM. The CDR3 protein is CASSFFDSSYEQYF. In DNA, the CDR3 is TGTGCCAGCAGTTTTTTTGATTCCTCCTACGAGCAGTACTTC.

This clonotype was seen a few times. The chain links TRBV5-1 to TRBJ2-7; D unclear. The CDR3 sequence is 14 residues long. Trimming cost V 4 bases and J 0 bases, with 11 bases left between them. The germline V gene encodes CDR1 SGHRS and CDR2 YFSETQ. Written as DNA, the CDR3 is TGCGCCAGCAGCATTGCGACCCCCTCCTACGAGCAGTACTTC. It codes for CASSIATPSYEQYF.

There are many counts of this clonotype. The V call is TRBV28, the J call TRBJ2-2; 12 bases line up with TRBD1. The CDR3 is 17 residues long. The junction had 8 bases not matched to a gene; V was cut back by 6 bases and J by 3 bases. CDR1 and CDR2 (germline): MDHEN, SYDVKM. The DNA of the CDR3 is TGTGCCAGCAGCCCGACAGGGACAGGGGGCCACACCGGGGAGCTGTTTTTT. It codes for CASSPTGTGGHTGELFF. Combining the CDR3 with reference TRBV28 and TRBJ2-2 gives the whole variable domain DVKVTQSSRYLVKRTGEKVFLECVQDMDHENMFWYRQDPGLGLRLIYFSYDVKMKEKGDIPEGYSVSREKKERFSLILESASTNQTSMYLCASSPTGTGGHTGELFFGEGSRLTVL.

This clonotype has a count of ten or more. The CDR3 DNA is TGTGCCAGTCAGGGCCCGTTCTCCTACGAGCAGTACTTC. It encodes CASQGPFSYEQYF. The rearrangement uses TRBV12-3 or TRBV12-4 and TRBJ2-7; perhaps TRBD1 as D (5 bases). The CDR3 has 13 residues. Trimming shortened V by 9 bases and J by 0 bases, and 12 bases separated the two germline ends.

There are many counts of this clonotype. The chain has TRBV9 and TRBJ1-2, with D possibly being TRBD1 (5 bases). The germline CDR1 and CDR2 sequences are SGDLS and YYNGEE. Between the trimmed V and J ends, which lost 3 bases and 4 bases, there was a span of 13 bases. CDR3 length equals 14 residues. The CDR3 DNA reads TGTGCCAGCAGCGCCGGGACGGATTTCTATGGCTACACCTTC. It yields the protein CASSAGTDFYGYTF. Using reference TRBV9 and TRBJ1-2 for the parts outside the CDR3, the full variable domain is DSGVTQTPKHLITATGQRVTLRCSPRSGDLSVYWYQQSLDQGLQFLIQYYNGEERAKGNILERFSAQQFPDLHSELNLSSLELGDSALYFCASSAGTDFYGYTFGSGTRLTVV.

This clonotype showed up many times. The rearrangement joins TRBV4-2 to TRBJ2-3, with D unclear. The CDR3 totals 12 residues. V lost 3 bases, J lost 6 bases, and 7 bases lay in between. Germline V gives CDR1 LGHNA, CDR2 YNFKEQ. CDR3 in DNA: TGTGCCAGCAGCCAGGCCGGGGATACGCAGTATTTT. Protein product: CASSQAGDTQYF.

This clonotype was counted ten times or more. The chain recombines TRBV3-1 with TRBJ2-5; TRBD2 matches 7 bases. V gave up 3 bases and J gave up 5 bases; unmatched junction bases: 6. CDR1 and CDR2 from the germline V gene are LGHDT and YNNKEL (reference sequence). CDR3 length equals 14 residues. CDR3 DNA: TGTGCCAGCAGCCATATTGCGGGAGAGGAGACCCAGTACTTC. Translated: CASSHIAGEETQYF.

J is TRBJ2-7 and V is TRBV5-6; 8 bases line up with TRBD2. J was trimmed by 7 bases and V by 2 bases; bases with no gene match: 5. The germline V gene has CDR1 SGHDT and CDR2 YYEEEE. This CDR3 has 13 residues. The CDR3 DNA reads TGTGCCAGCAGCTTCGGTCTAGCGGGTGAGCAGTACTTC. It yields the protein CASSFGLAGEQYF.

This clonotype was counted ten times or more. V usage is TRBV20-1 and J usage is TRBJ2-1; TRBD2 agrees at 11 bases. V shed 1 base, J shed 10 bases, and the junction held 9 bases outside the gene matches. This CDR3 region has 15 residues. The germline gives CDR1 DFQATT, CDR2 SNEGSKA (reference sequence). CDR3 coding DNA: TGCAGTGCTAGAGGTTTTAGCGGGAGGGCCGTGGAGCAGTTCTTC. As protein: CSARGFSGRAVEQFF.

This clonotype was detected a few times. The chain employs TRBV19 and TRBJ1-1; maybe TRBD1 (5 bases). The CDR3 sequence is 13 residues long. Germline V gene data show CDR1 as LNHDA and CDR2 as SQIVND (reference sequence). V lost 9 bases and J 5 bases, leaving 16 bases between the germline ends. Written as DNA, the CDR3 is TGTGCCAGCACGTTTAGGGGCGGGACTGAAGCTTTCTTT. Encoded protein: CASTFRGGTEAFF.

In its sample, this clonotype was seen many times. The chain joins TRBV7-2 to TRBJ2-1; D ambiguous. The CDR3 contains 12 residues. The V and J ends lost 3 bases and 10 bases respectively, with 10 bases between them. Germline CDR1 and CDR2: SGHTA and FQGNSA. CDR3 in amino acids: CASSFLSGEQFF. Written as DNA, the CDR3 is TGTGCCAGCAGCTTCCTCTCCGGGGAGCAGTTCTTC.

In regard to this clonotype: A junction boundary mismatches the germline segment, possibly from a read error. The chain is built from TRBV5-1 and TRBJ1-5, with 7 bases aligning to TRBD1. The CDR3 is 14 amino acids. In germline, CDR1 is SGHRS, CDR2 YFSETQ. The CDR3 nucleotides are TGCGCCAGCAGCTTCGGGACAGACAATCAGCCCCAGAATTTT. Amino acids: CASSFGTDNQPQNF.